This entry concerns a single TCR beta chain. This record belongs to a study of blood T cell repertoires in COVID-19. Overall study context: Samples taken during acute and convalescent COVID-19 were collected in the United States, Italy and Spain.

Looked up from germline, CDR1 is SEHNR and CDR2 is FQNEAQ (reference sequence). Trimming pared 4 bases from V and 0 bases from J, leaving 12 bases between. The CDR3 runs to 15 residues. TCRdb's copy holds only in-frame clones and misses some; the assay was immunoSEQ multiplex PCR. This sample has around 300,000 clones, with 88% found just once. This TCR was sampled from a man in his thirties or forties who had recovered from COVID-19. The sample comprised PBMCs or T cells enriched from blood (not recorded which). This chain uses TRBV7-9 with TRBJ1-2; weak D call: TRBD1 (5 bases). CDR3 in amino acids: CASSSRTPANYGYTF. The CDR3 coding sequence is TGTGCCAGCAGCTCGCGGACACCTGCTAACTATGGCTACACCTTC.